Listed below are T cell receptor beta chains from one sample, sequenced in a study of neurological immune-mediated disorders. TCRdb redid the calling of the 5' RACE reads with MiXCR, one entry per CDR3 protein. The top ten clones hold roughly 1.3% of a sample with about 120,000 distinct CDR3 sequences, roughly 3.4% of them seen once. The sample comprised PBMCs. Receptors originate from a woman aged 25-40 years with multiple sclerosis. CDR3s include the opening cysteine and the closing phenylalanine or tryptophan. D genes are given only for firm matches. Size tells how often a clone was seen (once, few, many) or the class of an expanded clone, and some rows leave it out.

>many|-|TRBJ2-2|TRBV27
TGTGCCAGCAGTATTACAGGGTTTTTCGGGGAGCTGTTTTTT
CASSITGFFGELFF
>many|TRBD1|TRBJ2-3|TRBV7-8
TGTGCCAGCAGCCCAGGGGGACAGGGGTGGGATACGCAGTATTTT
CASSPGGQGWDTQYF
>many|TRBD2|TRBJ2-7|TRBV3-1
TGTGCCAGCAGCCAGATAGCGGGGGGTTCCTACGAGCAGTACTTC
CASSQIAGGSYEQYF
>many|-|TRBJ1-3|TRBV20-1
TGCAGTGCTAGAGATAGCCGGGCCGCCAACACCATATATTTT
CSARDSRAANTIYF
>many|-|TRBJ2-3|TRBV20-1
TGCAGTGCTAGAGATTGGAGAACCCCCACAGATACGCAGTATTTT
CSARDWRTPTDTQYF
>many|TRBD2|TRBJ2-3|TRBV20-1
TGCAGTGCTAGAGATCGAAAAGCGGGGACGACAGATACGCAGTATTTT
CSARDRKAGTTDTQYF
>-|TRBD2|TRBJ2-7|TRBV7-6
TGTGCCAGCAGCTGGGAAAGCGGGAGCCGCTACGAGCAGTACTTC
CASSWESGSRYEQYF
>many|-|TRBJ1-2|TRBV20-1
TGCAGTGCTCCAGTTATGTCGACAGCATCTTATGGCTACACCTTC
CSAPVMSTASYGYTF
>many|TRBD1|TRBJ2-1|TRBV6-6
TGTGCCAGCAGTTGGCCGGGACAGGGGGCAATTGAGCAGTTCTTC
CASSWPGQGAIEQFF
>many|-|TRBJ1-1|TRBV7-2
TGTGCCAGCAGCCGGTACCCAGGGGACACTGAAGCTTTCTTT
CASSRYPGDTEAFF
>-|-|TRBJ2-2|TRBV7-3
TGTGCCAGCAGCTTAAGCGGGGAGCTGTTTTTT
CASSLSGELFF
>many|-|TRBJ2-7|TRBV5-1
TGCGCCAGCAGCTTGGATCAGGGGAGCTACGAGCAGTACTTC
CASSLDQGSYEQYF
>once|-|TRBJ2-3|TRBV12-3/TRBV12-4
TGTGCCAGCAGCCTCGGACAAGATACGCAGTATTTT
CASSLGQDTQYF
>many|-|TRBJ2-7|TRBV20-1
TGCAGTGCTAGAGTGGGTCACTCGAGCTCCTACGAGCAGTACTTC
CSARVGHSSSYEQYF
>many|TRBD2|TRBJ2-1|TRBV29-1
TGCAGCGTTGAAGCTAGCGGGAGCTCCTACAATGAGCAGTTCTTC
CSVEASGSSYNEQFF
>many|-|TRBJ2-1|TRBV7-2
TGTGCCAGCAGCCCCGTCGGGGACGGTTACAATGAGCAGTTCTTC
CASSPVGDGYNEQFF
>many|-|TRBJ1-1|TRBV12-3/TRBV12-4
TGTACGACTTCGGAAGGAGCCATGAACACTGAAGCTTTCTTT
CTTSEGAMNTEAFF
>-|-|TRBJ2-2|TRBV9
TGTGCCAGCAGCGTAGGCCAGGGTACCACCGGGGAGCTGTTTTTT
CASSVGQGTTGELFF
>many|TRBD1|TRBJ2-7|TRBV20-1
TGCAGTGCTAGAGATCGGGACAGGGGGCTGTACGAGCAGTACTTC
CSARDRDRGLYEQYF
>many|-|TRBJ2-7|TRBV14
TGTGCCAGCAGCCAAGATCCCGGGAGCTCCTACGAGCAGTACTTC
CASSQDPGSSYEQYF
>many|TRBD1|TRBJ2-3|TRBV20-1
TGCAGTGCTAGGTTCTCCGGGACAGGGGGACCAGATACGCAGTATTTT
CSARFSGTGGPDTQYF
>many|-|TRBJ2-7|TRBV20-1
TGCAGTGGAAGGGGAGAGGACAGCCACTACGAGCAGTACTTC
CSGRGEDSHYEQYF
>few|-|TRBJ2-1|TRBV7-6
TGTGCCAGCAGCTTACCCGGGTATGAGCAGTTCTTC
CASSLPGYEQFF
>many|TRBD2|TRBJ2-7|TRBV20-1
TGCAGTGCTCGTAGCGGGGGGCTGACCTACGAGCAGTACTTC
CSARSGGLTYEQYF
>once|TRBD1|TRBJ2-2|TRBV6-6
TGTGCCAGCAGTTACGGGACAGGGAACACCGGGGAGCTGTTTTTT
CASSYGTGNTGELFF
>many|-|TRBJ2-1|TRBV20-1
TGCAGTGCTAAGTATAACTACAATGAGCAGTTCTTC
CSAKYNYNEQFF
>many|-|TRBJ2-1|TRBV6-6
TGTGCCAGCAGTTACTCGTCAGGGGAACGGGAGCAGTTCTTC
CASSYSSGEREQFF
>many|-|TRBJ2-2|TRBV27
TGTGCCAGCAGTTTCCAGGGGGGGACCGGGGAGCTGTTTTTT
CASSFQGGTGELFF
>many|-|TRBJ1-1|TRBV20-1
TGCAGTGCCCTCGGTGGAACTGAAGCTTTCTTT
CSALGGTEAFF
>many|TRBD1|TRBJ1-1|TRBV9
TGTGCCAGCAGCGCCAGCGGACAGGGTATGAACACTGAAGCTTTCTTT
CASSASGQGMNTEAFF
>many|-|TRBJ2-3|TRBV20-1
TGCACCCTCGCTCAAGGAGGGGGTAGCACAGATACGCAGTATTTT
CTLAQGGGSTDTQYF
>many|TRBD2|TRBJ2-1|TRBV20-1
TGCAGTGCTAGTGCAGCGGGGGGACCATACAATGAGCAGTTCTTC
CSASAAGGPYNEQFF
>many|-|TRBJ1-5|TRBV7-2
TGTGCCAGCAGCTTAGTGGTTGGGGATCAGCCCCAGCATTTT
CASSLVVGDQPQHF
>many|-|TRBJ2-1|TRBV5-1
TGCGCCAGCAGCTTGGGGGTTTCGGGGCGGAGCTCCTACAATGAGCAGTTCTTC
CASSLGVSGRSSYNEQFF
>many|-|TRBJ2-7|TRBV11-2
TGTGCCAGCAGCTTAGATCTGATCTACGAGCAGTACTTC
CASSLDLIYEQYF
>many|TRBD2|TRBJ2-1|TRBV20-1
TGCAGTGCTAGTAGCGGGACCTACAATGAGCAGTTCTTC
CSASSGTYNEQFF
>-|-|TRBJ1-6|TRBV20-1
TGCAGTGCTAGAGATCGGGGACGAACGAATTCAACCCTCAACTTT
CSARDRGRTNSTLNF
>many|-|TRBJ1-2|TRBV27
TGTGCCAGCAGTCTCTATCCCCCCGACTCAGAAGCTAACTATGGCTACACCTTC
CASSLYPPDSEANYGYTF
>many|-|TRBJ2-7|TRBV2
TGTGCCAGCAGTGGGTTAGGCTCCTACGAGCAGTACTTC
CASSGLGSYEQYF
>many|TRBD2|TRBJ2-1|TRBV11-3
TGTGCCAGCAGCCCGAGGACTAGCGGCCCCAATGAGCAGTTCTTC
CASSPRTSGPNEQFF
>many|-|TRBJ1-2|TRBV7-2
TGTGCCAGCAGCTTTAGTGGTTGGGGGGAACATGGCTACACCTTC
CASSFSGWGEHGYTF
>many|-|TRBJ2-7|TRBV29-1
TGCAGCGTTTCACAGGGCTTTGGCTACGAGCAGTACTTC
CSVSQGFGYEQYF
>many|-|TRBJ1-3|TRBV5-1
TGCGCCAGCAGCCGAGACATCTCTGGAAACACCATATATTTT
CASSRDISGNTIYF
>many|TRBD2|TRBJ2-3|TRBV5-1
TGCGCCAGCAGCCCCCGGACTAGCGGGAGGAGCACAGATACGCAGTATTTT
CASSPRTSGRSTDTQYF
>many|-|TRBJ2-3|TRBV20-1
TGCAGTGGTGGGTCCGGACAGGATACGCAGTATTTT
CSGGSGQDTQYF
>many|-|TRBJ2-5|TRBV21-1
TGTGCCAGAATTGACAGGGGCGGAAAGACCCAGTACTTC
CARIDRGGKTQYF